Each of the 4 T cell receptor beta chains below was sequenced from the same sample in a study of T cells in Graves' hyperthyroidism and ophthalmopathy. Authors of the study amplified TCR beta CDR3 regions from RNA transcripts. With the HTBI primer set, the TCR CDR3 went through a first round of RT-PCR. One entry per CDR3 protein results from TCRdb running MiXCR on the multiplex PCR reads. The data show some 420,000 distinct CDR3 sequences, roughly 15% seen once. The sample comprised blood. The receptors derive from a woman between 18 and 30 years old with Graves' hyperthyroidism.

For this clonotype: No conserved phenylalanine or tryptophan is present at the end of the CDR3, so a read error is the likely explanation. This chain links TRBV10-3 with TRBJ1-5, with 7 bases aligning to TRBD1. Trimming at V came to 6 bases and at J to 0 bases, leaving 5 bases not matched to a gene. CDR1 is ENHRY and CDR2 is SYGVKD in the germline V gene. The CDR3 runs 15 residues. CDR3 DNA: TGTGCCATCAGGGCAGGGGGAAATAGCAATCAGCCCCAGCATTCT. Its translation: CAIRAGGNSNQPQHS.

V and J are TRBV10-3 and TRBJ1-4; weak D call: TRBD1 (6 bases). Germline V gene sequence: CDR1 ENHRY, CDR2 SYGVKD. This CDR3 has 15 amino acids. Trimming removed 5 bases from V and 0 bases from J, with 10 bases in between. DNA for the CDR3: TGTGCCATCAGTCATGGACAGCCAACTAATGAAAAACTGTTTTTT. Translated: CAISHGQPTNEKLFF.

This clonotype was counted a few times. This chain connects TRBV6-1 to TRBJ1-6, with TRBD1 as a possible D gene (6 bases). The CDR3 covers 14 residues. Germline V gene lookup returns CDR1 MNHNS and CDR2 SASEGT. Deletions cut 6 bases from V and 8 bases from J, with 14 bases between. In nucleotides, the CDR3 is TGTGCCAGCAGCGCGCGGGGGGCCCATTCACCCCTCCACTTT. Its translation is CASSARGAHSPLHF.

This clonotype was recorded many times. V gene TRBV3-1 combines with J gene TRBJ1-5; TRBD1 might be the D (5 bases). The CDR3 is 15 amino acids. Per the germline V gene, CDR1 is LGHDT and CDR2 is YNNKEL (reference sequence). V shed 2 bases and J shed 6 bases, with 14 bases lying between them. The DNA for the CDR3 is TGTGCCAGCAGCCAAACCGGAGGGGCGAGTCAGCCCCAGCATTTT. Translating it yields CASSQTGGASQPQHF.